These 23 T cell receptor beta chains were sequenced from one sample in a study of brain metastases from non-small cell lung cancer. TCRdb keeps only in-frame clones here, not all; method: immunoSEQ multiplex PCR. The repertoire consists of more than 7,500 clones, with 85% occurring once and the leading ten covering 4.1%. Sequencing was done on a sample of primary lung tumor tissue. These TCRs come from a donor at least 40 years old with non-small cell lung cancer.

As to this clone: A much bigger clone sits one base away, suggesting this may be a read error. The same CDR3 also results from other DNA sequences found in this sample. This chain links TRBV2 with TRBJ2-5; D might be TRBD1 (6 bases). The CDR3 extends over 12 amino acids. The ends were cut back, 6 bases at V and 2 bases at J, with 7 bases in the middle. Germline assignment: CDR1 SNHLY and CDR2 FYNNEI. CDR3 sequence reads: CASRDRQETQYF. The CDR3 nucleotides read TGTGCCAGCAGAGACAGGCAAGAGACCCAGTACTTC.

This rearrangement joins TRBV6-5 to TRBJ2-3; 7 bases agree with TRBD1. Germline V gene data show CDR1 as MNHEY and CDR2 as SVGAGI. J lost 0 bases, V lost 6 bases, and 3 bases had no gene match. This CDR3 comprises 14 residues. In DNA form, the CDR3 reads TGTGCCAGCAGCCCGGGACAGAGCACAGATACGCAGTATTTT. It codes for CASSPGQSTDTQYF.

This rearrangement joins TRBV2 to TRBJ1-4, with 7 bases lining up with TRBD1. Unmatched junction bases numbered 9, after V lost 2 bases and J lost 3 bases. CDR3 length equals 17 residues. Germline V gene data show CDR1 as SNHLY and CDR2 as FYNNEI. The CDR3 spells CASSENSPGQSNEKLFF. As DNA, the CDR3 is TGTGCCAGCAGTGAAAATAGCCCGGGACAGTCTAATGAAAAACTGTTTTTT.

The chain links TRBV7-3 to TRBJ1-1; TRBD1 matches at 7 bases. Germline CDR1 reads SGHTA; CDR2 reads FQGTGA. The CDR3 is 14 residues long. Trimming at V came to 5 bases and at J to 4 bases, leaving 7 bases not matched to a gene. The CDR3 here is CASSTQGGGTEAFF. The DNA of the CDR3 is TGTGCCAGCAGCACTCAGGGGGGCGGCACTGAAGCTTTCTTT.

The chain joins TRBV2 to TRBJ2-7; the D gene is possibly TRBD2 (5 bases). The CDR3 totals 14 residues. Germline values: CDR1 SNHLY, CDR2 FYNNEI. V lost 8 bases, J lost 1 base, and 15 bases lay in between. The CDR3 coding sequence is TGTGCCAGCTTAGGCGCGGGTTCTTCCTACGAGCAGTACTTC. Translated: CASLGAGSSYEQYF.

This clone was seen a single time. V is TRBV7-6 and J is TRBJ2-7; a weak D match, TRBD2 (5 bases). There are 13 residues in the CDR3. Germline values: CDR1 SGHVS, CDR2 FNYEAQ. With 3 bases removed from V and 2 bases from J, the gap between germline ends came to 8 bases. Written as DNA, the CDR3 is TGTGCCAGCAGCTTCGGGGTCACCTACGAGCAGTACTTC. The encoded protein is CASSFGVTYEQYF.

The chain links TRBV2 to TRBJ1-2; TRBD1 agrees at 8 bases. The CDR3 extends over 13 amino acids. Unmatched junction bases numbered 10, after V lost 7 bases and J lost 9 bases. Germline V CDR1 and CDR2: SNHLY, FYNNEI. For the CDR3, the DNA is TGTGCCAGCAAGTCAGGGGGCCAAGGCAGCTACACCTTC. Translated: CASKSGGQGSYTF. The full variable domain, in which reference TRBV2 and TRBJ1-2 provide the parts outside the CDR3, is EPEVTQTPSHQVTQMGQEVILRCVPISNHLYFYWYRQILGQKVEFLVSFYNNEISEKSEIFDDQFSVERPDGSNFTLKIRSTKLEDSAMYFCASKSGGQGSYTFGSGTRLTVV.

The chain combines TRBV10-3 with TRBJ1-1, with D maybe TRBD1 (6 bases). The CDR3 extends over 15 amino acids. Trimming cost V 3 bases and J 7 bases, with 18 bases left between them. Per the germline V gene, CDR1 is ENHRY and CDR2 is SYGVKD. CDR3 bases: TGTGCCATCAGTGATCTCCCACAGGGCAGAATTGAAGCTTTCTTT. It specifies CAISDLPQGRIEAFF.

The chain combines TRBV4-1 with TRBJ2-4; D gene uncertain. The CDR3 runs 11 residues. Trimming stripped 6 bases from V and 7 bases from J, with 7 bases between. CDR1 and CDR2 (germline): MGHRA, YSYEKL. Written as DNA, the CDR3 is TGCGCCAGCAGGAAGTATAACATTCAGTACTTC. The encoded protein is CASRKYNIQYF.

The V call is TRBV14, the J call TRBJ1-6; unclear D gene. CDR3 length: 13 residues. The germline V gene has CDR1 SGHDN and CDR2 FVKESK. V was trimmed by 0 bases and J by 6 bases, leaving 3 bases between them. CDR3 sequence reads: CASSQDFNSPLHF. In DNA form, the CDR3 reads TGTGCCAGCAGCCAAGATTTTAATTCACCCCTCCACTTT.

The V gene is TRBV7-8, the J gene TRBJ2-5; no definite D call. This CDR3 is built from 15 residues. Trimming removed 1 base from V and 2 bases from J, with 11 bases in between. Germline values: CDR1 SGHVS, CDR2 FQNEAQ. Written as DNA, the CDR3 is TGTGCCAGCAGCTTAGACGTGTCGCTTCAAGAGACCCAGTACTTC. Its protein product is CASSLDVSLQETQYF.

The chain joins TRBV14 to TRBJ1-6; 7 positions match TRBD1. CDR3 length equals 16 residues. The J segment lost 5 bases and the V segment lost 6 bases, leaving 10 bases of the junction unmatched. Germline CDR1 SGHDN, CDR2 FVKESK. The CDR3 protein is CASRPSGQENNSPLHF. CDR3 DNA: TGTGCCAGCAGGCCGAGTGGACAGGAAAATAATTCACCCCTCCACTTT.

This rearrangement joins TRBV6-5 to TRBJ1-5; 8 nucleotides agree with TRBD1. V shed 4 bases, J shed 7 bases, and the junction held 6 bases outside the gene matches. The CDR3 is made up of 14 amino acids. CDR1 MNHEY and CDR2 SVGAGI come from the germline V gene. The CDR3 DNA is TGTGCCAGCAGTTTTGACAGGGGAGGCCAGCCCCAGCATTTT. This gives the protein CASSFDRGGQPQHF.

The chain carries TRBV5-1 and TRBJ2-2, with a weak D call TRBD2 (6 bases). CDR3 length: 16 amino acids. V dropped 3 bases and J dropped 1 base, with 13 bases sitting between them. Germline V gene sequence: CDR1 SGHRS, CDR2 YFSETQ. CDR3 region: CASSSPGALNTGELFF. CDR3 DNA: TGCGCCAGCAGCTCGCCGGGAGCCTTGAACACCGGGGAGCTGTTTTTT.

V and J are TRBV19 and TRBJ1-2; D call uncertain. The CDR3 is 13 amino acids. The V end lost 0 bases, the J end lost 9 bases, and 11 bases lay between the germline ends. Germline V CDR1 and CDR2: LNHDA, SQIVND (reference sequence). CDR3 DNA: TGTGCCAGTAGTATAGACCCAAGATATAGCTACACCTTC. Amino acids: CASSIDPRYSYTF.

The J gene is TRBJ2-2, the V gene TRBV7-9, with D possibly being TRBD2 (6 bases). V lost 9 bases and J 5 bases, leaving 16 bases between the germline ends. In germline, CDR1 is SEHNR, CDR2 FQNEAQ (reference sequence). CDR3 size: 14 residues. The CDR3 sequence is CARGRGGLTGELFF. The CDR3, as DNA: TGTGCCAGGGGGCGGGGAGGTTTAACCGGGGAGCTGTTTTTT.

The chain links TRBV18 to TRBJ1-1; TRBD1 might be the D (5 bases). CDR3 length equals 17 residues. Looked up from germline, CDR1 is KGHSH and CDR2 is LQKENI. Trimming cost V 3 bases and J 0 bases, with 17 bases left between them. The CDR3, as DNA: TGTGCCAGCTCACCGCGTGTGAGGGGCCCGATGAACACTGAAGCTTTCTTT. Translation: CASSPRVRGPMNTEAFF.

This chain joins TRBV10-3 and TRBJ2-1; 7 bases match TRBD1. CDR3 length equals 16 residues. Germline lookup yields CDR1 ENHRY and CDR2 SYGVKD. V trimming: 9 bases; J trimming: 3 bases; junction bases outside the gene matches: 14. CDR3 nucleotide sequence: TGTGCCATTCGACCTGACAGGGCTGAAGTCTACAATGAGCAGTTCTTC. It encodes CAIRPDRAEVYNEQFF.

This chain uses TRBV5-6 with TRBJ2-7, with 9 positions matching TRBD2. The length of the CDR3 is 15 residues. After removal of 1 base from V and 2 bases from J, the junction contained 4 bases not matched to a gene. CDR1 and CDR2 (germline): SGHDT, YYEEEE. The CDR3 region has the DNA TGTGCCAGCAGCTTGCGGCTAGCGGGGACCTACGAGCAGTACTTC. It translates to CASSLRLAGTYEQYF.

Remarks on this clone: Relative to the germline gene, one junction end is altered; a read error may explain this. Distinct nucleotide sequences in the sample also encode this CDR3. This rearrangement joins TRBV2 to TRBJ1-1, with D hard to call. Germline V gene data show CDR1 as SNHLY and CDR2 as FYNNEI. CDR3 length: 14 residues. As DNA, the CDR3 is TGTGCCAGCAGTGCCGAAAGCATGAACACTGAAGCTTTTTTT. Its translation is CASSAESMNTEAFF.

V is TRBV6-2 or TRBV6-3 and J is TRBJ1-2; D ambiguous. This CDR3 spans 11 amino acids. The ends were cut back, 3 bases at V and 1 base at J, with 0 bases in the middle. Germline CDR1 MNHEY, CDR2 SVGEGT. DNA for the CDR3: TGTGCCAGCAGTTATAACTATGGCTACACCTTC. This encodes CASSYNYGYTF.

The table lists this clone with a count of one. The chain has TRBV14 and TRBJ2-2, with a possible D match to TRBD1 (6 bases). Germline lookup yields CDR1 SGHDN and CDR2 FVKESK. V dropped 4 bases and J dropped 5 bases, with 14 bases sitting between them. The CDR3 has 15 residues. The CDR3 nucleotides are TGTGCCAGCAGCCCGCTTGTGGGGGCAACCGGGGAGCTGTTTTTT. Protein: CASSPLVGATGELFF.

The chain is built from TRBV5-5 and TRBJ2-5, with 13 nucleotides matching TRBD2. V dropped 1 base and J dropped 7; count of bases not matched to a gene: 4. Germline assignment: CDR1 SGHKS and CDR2 YYEKEE (reference sequence). The CDR3 length is 15 residues. The CDR3 loop is CASSLITSGGVTQYF. The CDR3 bases are TGTGCCAGCAGCTTGATTACTAGCGGGGGGGTGACCCAGTACTTC.